The clone carrying this T cell receptor (beta chain) was observed a few times. Its target is not known. These data originate in a study of T-cell reconstitution after alpha-beta-depleted transplantation in children. Broader study findings: When one year had passed after transplant, most T-cell counts and diversity came from newly produced T cells. The origin of high day-60 TCRbeta diversity in some patients lay in surviving recipient T cells and thymic progenitors. By about two months after transplant, alpha-beta T cells reportedly arose from several hundred graft clones that had expanded.

The TCRbeta library incorporated unique molecular identifiers. TCRdb redid the calling of the PCR reads with MiXCR, one entry per CDR3 protein. The sample shows roughly 790,000 distinct CDR3 sequences, 15% to 20% of them seen only once. V lost 8 bases, J lost 6 bases, and 23 bases lay in between. CDR3 length equals 16 residues. The V gene's germline CDR1 is SNHLY and CDR2 FYNNEI. The origin of this receptor is a male patient younger than 18 who had a stem cell transplant for acute lymphoblastic leukemia, so the T cells may come from the graft donor. Source: PBMCs, mostly from graft donor cells, taken 360 days after TCRalphabeta/CD19-depleted stem cell transplant. This sequence joins TRBV2 and TRBJ2-1; D is undetermined. The CDR3 nucleotides read TGTGCCAGCGCCGATCTCGCCGGGCCATACGTCAATGAGCAGTTCTTC. Protein: CASADLAGPYVNEQFF.